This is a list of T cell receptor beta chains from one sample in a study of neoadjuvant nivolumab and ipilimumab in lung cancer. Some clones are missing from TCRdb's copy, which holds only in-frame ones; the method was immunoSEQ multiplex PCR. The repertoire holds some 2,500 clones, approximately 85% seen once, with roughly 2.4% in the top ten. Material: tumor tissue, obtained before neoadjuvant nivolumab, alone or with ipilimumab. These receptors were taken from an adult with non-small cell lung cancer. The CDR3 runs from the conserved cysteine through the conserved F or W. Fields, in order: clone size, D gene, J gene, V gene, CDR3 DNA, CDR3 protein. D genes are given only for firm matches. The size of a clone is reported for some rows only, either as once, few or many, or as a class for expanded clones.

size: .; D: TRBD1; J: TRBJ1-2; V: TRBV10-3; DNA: TGTGCCATCAGTGTGACAGGGAACTATGGCTACACCTTC; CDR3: CAISVTGNYGYTF
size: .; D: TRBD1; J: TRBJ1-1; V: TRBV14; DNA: TGTGCCAGCAGCCAAGTCGGACAGGTAAACACTGAAGCTTTCTTT; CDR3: CASSQVGQVNTEAFF
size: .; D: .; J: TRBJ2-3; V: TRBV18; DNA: TGTGCCAGCTCTAAGACAGGTGGCACAGATACGCAGTATTTT; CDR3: CASSKTGGTDTQYF
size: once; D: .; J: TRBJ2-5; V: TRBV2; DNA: TGTGCCAGCACCGACAGGGAGGGCGGTCAAGAGACCCAGTACTTC; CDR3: CASTDREGGQETQYF
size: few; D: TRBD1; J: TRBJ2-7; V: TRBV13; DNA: TGTGCCAGCAGCCTGGGGACAGGGGAACAGCACGAGCAGTACTTC; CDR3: CASSLGTGEQHEQYF
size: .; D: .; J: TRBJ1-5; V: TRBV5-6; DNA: TGTGCCAGCAGCTACGGTGGGGGTTCAAATCAGCCCCAGCATTTT; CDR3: CASSYGGGSNQPQHF
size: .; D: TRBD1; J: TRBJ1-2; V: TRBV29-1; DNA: TGCAGCGTTGTAGGGGGCGGCTACACCTTC; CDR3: CSVVGGGYTF
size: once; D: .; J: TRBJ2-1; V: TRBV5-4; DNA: TGTGCCAGCAGCGCCGCGGAGCGGACTTACAATGAGCAGTTCTTC; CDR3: CASSAAERTYNEQFF
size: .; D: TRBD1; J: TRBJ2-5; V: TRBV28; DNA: TGTGCCAGCAGTTTACAGCCAGGGGGAGAGACCCAGTACTTC; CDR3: CASSLQPGGETQYF
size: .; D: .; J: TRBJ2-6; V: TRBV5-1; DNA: TGCGCCAGCACCACCACCGGAGGGGGGGCCAACGTCCTGACTTTC; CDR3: CASTTTGGGANVLTF
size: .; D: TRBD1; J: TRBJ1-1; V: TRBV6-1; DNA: TGTGCCACCTCGACAGGGCGGTACACTGAAGCTTTCTTT; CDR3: CATSTGRYTEAFF
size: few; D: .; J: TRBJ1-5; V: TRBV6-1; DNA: TGTGCCAGCAGTGGGGATGGCAATCAGCCCCAGCATTTT; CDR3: CASSGDGNQPQHF
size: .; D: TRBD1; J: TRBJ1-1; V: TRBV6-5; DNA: TGTGCCAGCAGAAACAGGGGCGCTGAAGCTTTCTTT; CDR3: CASRNRGAEAFF
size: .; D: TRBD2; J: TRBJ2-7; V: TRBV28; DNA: TGTGCCAGCAGTCCTAGCGGGCTGTACTCCTACGAGCAGTACTTC; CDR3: CASSPSGLYSYEQYF
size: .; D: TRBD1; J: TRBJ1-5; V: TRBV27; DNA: TGTGCCAGCAGTAGTGGACAGGGTAATCAGCCCCAGCATTTT; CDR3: CASSSGQGNQPQHF
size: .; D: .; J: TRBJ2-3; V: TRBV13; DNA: TGTGCCAGCAGCTTAGGGGCGGACACAGATACGCAGTATTTT; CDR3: CASSLGADTDTQYF
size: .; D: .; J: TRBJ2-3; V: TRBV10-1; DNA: TGCGCCAGCTCCCTGGGACTGGCCCTGCCTTCGTACACAGATACGCAGTATTTT; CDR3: CASSLGLALPSYTDTQYF
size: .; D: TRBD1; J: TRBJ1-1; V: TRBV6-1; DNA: TGTGCCAGCAGTGCCCTCCGGGACAGGGGACCACTGAACACTGAAGCTTTCTTT; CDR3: CASSALRDRGPLNTEAFF
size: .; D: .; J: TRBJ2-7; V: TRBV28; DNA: TGTGCCAGCTCAGAGCGGAATAGGCCCTACGAGCAGTACTTC; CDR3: CASSERNRPYEQYF
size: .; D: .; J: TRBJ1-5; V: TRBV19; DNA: TGTGCCAGCGGCCCTAGCAATCAGCCCCAGCATTTT; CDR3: CASGPSNQPQHF
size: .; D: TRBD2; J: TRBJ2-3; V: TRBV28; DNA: TGTGCCAGCTCCGGGACTAGCGGGCCGGGGGCAGATACGCAGTATTTT; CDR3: CASSGTSGPGADTQYF
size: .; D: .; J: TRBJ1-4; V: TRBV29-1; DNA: TGCAGCGTTGAGGACTCAAATGAAAAACTGTTTTTT; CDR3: CSVEDSNEKLFF
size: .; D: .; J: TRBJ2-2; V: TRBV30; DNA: TGTGCCTGGAGTGTGGGGATTCAGAACACCGGGGAGCTGTTTTTT; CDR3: CAWSVGIQNTGELFF
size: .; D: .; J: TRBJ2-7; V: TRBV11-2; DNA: TGTGCCAGCGGGGGGAATTCCTACGAGCAGTACTTC; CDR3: CASGGNSYEQYF
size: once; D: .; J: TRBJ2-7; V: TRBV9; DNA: TGTGCCAGCAGCCCCCGCACAGGGCGGTACGAGCAGTACTTC; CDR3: CASSPRTGRYEQYF
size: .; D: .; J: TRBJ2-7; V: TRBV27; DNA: TGTGCCAGCAGTTTTGGAGGAGGGGGCCGAATCAACTACGAGCAGTACTTC; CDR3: CASSFGGGGRINYEQYF
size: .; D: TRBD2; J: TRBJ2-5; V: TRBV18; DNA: TGTGCCAGCTCACTCGGACTAGCGCAAGAGACCCAGTACTTC; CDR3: CASSLGLAQETQYF
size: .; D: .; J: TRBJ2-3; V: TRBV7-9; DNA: TGTGCCAGCAGCTCGACAGATACGCAGTATTTT; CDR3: CASSSTDTQYF
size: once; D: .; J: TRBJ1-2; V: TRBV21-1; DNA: TGTGCCAGCAGCAAAGCGAGGCAGGTTTATGGCTACACCTTC; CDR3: CASSKARQVYGYTF
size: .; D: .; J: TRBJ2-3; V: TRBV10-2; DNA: TGCGCCAGCAGTGAGTGGGGCGGGATCGGAGATACGCAGTATTTT; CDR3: CASSEWGGIGDTQYF
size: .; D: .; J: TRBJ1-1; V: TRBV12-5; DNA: TGTGCTAGTGGTTCAGGGACTATCATTTCGAACACTGAAGCTTTCTTT; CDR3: CASGSGTIISNTEAFF
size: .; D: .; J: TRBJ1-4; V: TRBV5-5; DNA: TGTGCCAGCAGCTTGGCGCAACCCTGGGTCGCAACTAATGAAAAACTGTTTTTT; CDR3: CASSLAQPWVATNEKLFF
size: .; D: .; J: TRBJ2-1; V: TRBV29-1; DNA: TGCAGCGTTATGGGCCGGGAGCAGTTCTTC; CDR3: CSVMGREQFF
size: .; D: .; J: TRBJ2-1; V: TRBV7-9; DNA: TGTGCCAGCAGTCAACAACCTAGGTATGAGCAGTTCTTC; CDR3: CASSQQPRYEQFF
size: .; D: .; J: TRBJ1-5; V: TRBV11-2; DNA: TGTGCCAGCCGATATTTAGGGGCTGGTCAGCCCCAGCATTTT; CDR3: CASRYLGAGQPQHF
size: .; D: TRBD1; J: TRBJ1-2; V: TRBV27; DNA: TGTGCCAGCAGTTTGGGTGACAGGGCGAATGGCTACACCTTC; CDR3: CASSLGDRANGYTF
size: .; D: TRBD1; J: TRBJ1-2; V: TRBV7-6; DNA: TGTGCCAGCAGCTTTCAGGGGGCTAATGGCTACACCTTC; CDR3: CASSFQGANGYTF
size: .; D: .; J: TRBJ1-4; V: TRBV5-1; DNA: TGCGCCAGCAGCTTGGCCGGTGGCACGACTAATGAAAAACTGTTTTTT; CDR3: CASSLAGGTTNEKLFF
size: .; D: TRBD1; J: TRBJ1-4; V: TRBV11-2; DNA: TGTGCCAGCAGCCCGCAGGGGGCTGGTAATGAAAAACTGTTTTTT; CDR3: CASSPQGAGNEKLFF
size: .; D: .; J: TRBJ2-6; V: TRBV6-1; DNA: TGTGCCAGCAGTGATTGGGGGGCTGGGGCCAACGTCCTGACTTTC; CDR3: CASSDWGAGANVLTF
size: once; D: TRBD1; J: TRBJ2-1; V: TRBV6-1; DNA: TGTGCCAGCAGTGGCAGGGGGCTGGTTGAGCAGTTCTTC; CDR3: CASSGRGLVEQFF
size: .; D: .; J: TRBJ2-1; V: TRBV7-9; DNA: TGTGCCAGCAGCTTAGACTGGGATGAGCAGTTCTTC; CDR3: CASSLDWDEQFF
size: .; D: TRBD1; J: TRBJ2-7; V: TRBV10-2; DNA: TGCGCCAGCAGTGGACAGGGTAACGAGCAGTACTTC; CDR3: CASSGQGNEQYF
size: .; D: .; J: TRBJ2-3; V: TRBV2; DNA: TGTGCCAGCATGGATCCCCCGGATACGCAGTATTTT; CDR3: CASMDPPDTQYF
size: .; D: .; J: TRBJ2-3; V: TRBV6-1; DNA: TGTGCCAGCAGGGAAAGGGGTCCAGATACGCAGTATTTT; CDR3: CASRERGPDTQYF
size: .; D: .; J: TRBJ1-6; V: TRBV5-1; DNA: TGCGCCAGCAGCTCGGACTCATGGAATAATTCACCCCTCCACTTT; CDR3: CASSSDSWNNSPLHF
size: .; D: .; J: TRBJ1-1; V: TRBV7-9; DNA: TGTGCCAGCAGCTTAGGAGGAGGGTGGACTGAAGCTTTCTTT; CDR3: CASSLGGGWTEAFF
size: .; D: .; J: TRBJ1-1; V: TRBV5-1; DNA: TGCGCCAGCAGCTTGGATGGGGTTCTAAACACCCCCGCTGAAGCTTTCTTT; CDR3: CASSLDGVLNTPAEAFF
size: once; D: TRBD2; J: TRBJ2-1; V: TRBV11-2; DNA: TGTGCCAGCAGCTCCCTCCTAGCGGGAGAAAGGAATGAGCAGTTCTTC; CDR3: CASSSLLAGERNEQFF
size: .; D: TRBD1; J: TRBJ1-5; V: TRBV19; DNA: TGTGCCAGTAGTACGGCAGGGGGCAGCCGTCAGCCCCAGCATTTT; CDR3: CASSTAGGSRQPQHF
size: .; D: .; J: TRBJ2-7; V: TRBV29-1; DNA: TGCAGCGTTGAAAAGGCGGGGGCCTCTCCTGGCGAGCAGTACTTC; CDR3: CSVEKAGASPGEQYF
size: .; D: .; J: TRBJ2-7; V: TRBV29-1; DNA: TGCAGCGCAGAGTCCCCAGCCCACGAGCAGTACTTC; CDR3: CSAESPAHEQYF
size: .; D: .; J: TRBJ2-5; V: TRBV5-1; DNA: TGCGCCAGCAGCTTGGACGGGCATAGTGAGGAGACCCAGTACTTC; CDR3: CASSLDGHSEETQYF
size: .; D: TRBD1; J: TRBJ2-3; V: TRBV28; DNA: TGTGCCAGCAGTTCCCGGGACAGGGGGACAGATACGCAGTATTTT; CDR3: CASSSRDRGTDTQYF
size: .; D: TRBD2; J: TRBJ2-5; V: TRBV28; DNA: TGTGCCAGCAGTTTAAACGGGAGGGCATGGACGGGAGGAGAGACCCAGTACTTC; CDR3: CASSLNGRAWTGGETQYF
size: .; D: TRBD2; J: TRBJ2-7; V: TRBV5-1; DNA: TGCGCCAGCAGCTTGGCGGCGGGGGATGAGGAGCAGTACTTC; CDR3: CASSLAAGDEEQYF
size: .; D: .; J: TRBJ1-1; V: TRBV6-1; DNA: TGTGCCGTCCGGGAAGTGTTGGGCACTGAAGCTTTCTTT; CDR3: CAVREVLGTEAFF
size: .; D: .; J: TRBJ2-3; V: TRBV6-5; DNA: TGTGCCAGCACCGGTAGCACAGATACGCAGTATTTT; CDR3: CASTGSTDTQYF